The clone carrying this T cell receptor (beta chain) was observed at least ten times. The data originate from a study of T-cell reconstitution after alpha-beta-depleted transplantation in children. For TCRbeta, the library was prepared with unique molecular identifiers. TCRdb itself ran the PCR reads through MiXCR, one entry per CDR3 protein. The repertoire holds roughly 120,000 distinct CDR3 sequences, with approximately 10% as singletons. The V end lost 5 bases, the J end lost 2 bases, and 15 bases lay between the germline ends. This CDR3 spans 15 amino acids. The sample consisted of PBMCs from the stem cell graft donor, taken from the stem cell graft. This receptor was obtained from a human donor who donated a stem cell graft to a child with acute lymphoblastic leukemia. This chain connects TRBV12-3 or TRBV12-4 to TRBJ1-2; D might be TRBD1 (6 bases). CDR3 residues: CASSQGGGRNYGYTF. The CDR3 DNA sequence: TGTGCCAGCAGTCAAGGTGGGGGGCGCAACTATGGCTACACCTTC.